Following are 4 T cell receptor beta chains from one sample sequenced in a study of identical twins. TCRdb redid the calling of the 5' RACE reads with MiXCR, one entry per CDR3 protein. Here the sample spans about 730,000 distinct CDR3 sequences, around 20% being singletons. The same sample was also used in a study of T cells expressing NK-cell markers.

The specimen sequenced was PBMCs. The receptors were sampled from a woman between 18 and 29 years old in good health.

This chain links TRBV11-1 with TRBJ1-2; D not certain. CDR1 and CDR2 (germline): SGHAT, FQDESV (reference sequence). The CDR3 runs 14 residues. V lost 5 bases, J lost 2 bases, and 12 bases lay in between. CDR3 sequence (DNA): TGTGCCAGCAGCCCCCGCGTGGAGAACTATGGCTACACCTTC. Translated: CASSPRVENYGYTF.

The table lists this clonotype with a few counts. The genes are TRBV20-1 and TRBJ1-1; D is undetermined. The CDR3 has 13 amino acids. V was pared by 5 bases and J by 1 base, with 11 bases between. Germline V gene lookup returns CDR1 DFQATT and CDR2 SNEGSKA (reference sequence). The CDR3 reads CSADNIRNTEAFF. CDR3 in DNA: TGCAGTGCTGACAATATCAGGAACACTGAAGCTTTCTTT.

This clonotype was seen a few times. V and J are TRBV27 and TRBJ2-1; 8 bases agree with TRBD2. J gave up 6 bases and V 2 bases, and 6 bases lay outside the gene matches. Germline CDR1 MNHEY, CDR2 SMNVEV (reference sequence). The length of the CDR3 is 15 residues. CDR3 protein: CASSLMSGGSNEQFF. The DNA for the CDR3 is TGTGCCAGCAGTTTAATGAGCGGGGGCTCCAATGAGCAGTTCTTC.

This chain connects TRBV2 to TRBJ2-5; D is undetermined. The germline CDR1 and CDR2 sequences are SNHLY and FYNNEI. Trimming pared 8 bases from V and 5 bases from J, leaving 9 bases between. There are 11 residues in the CDR3. As DNA, the CDR3 is TGTGCCAGCTATCGTTCGGAGACCCAGTACTTC. It encodes CASYRSETQYF. Full variable domain (rest looked up from reference TRBV2 and TRBJ2-5): EPEVTQTPSHQVTQMGQEVILRCVPISNHLYFYWYRQILGQKVEFLVSFYNNEISEKSEIFDDQFSVERPDGSNFTLKIRSTKLEDSAMYFCASYRSETQYFGPGTRLLVL.